The clone carrying this TCR beta chain has ten or more counts. This sample was taken from a study of early T cells in non-severe SARS-CoV-2 infection. As part of library construction, unique molecular identifiers were attached to individual cDNA molecules. TCRdb called the 5' RACE reads again in MiXCR, with one record for every CDR3 protein. The data contain under 45,000 distinct CDR3 sequences, around 9.9% of them seen just once; the ten biggest clones take up 8.5% to 10%. V gave up 4 bases and J gave up 0 bases; unmatched junction bases: 7. The CDR3 runs 16 residues. The germline CDR1 and CDR2 sequences are PRHDT and FYEKMQ (reference sequence).

The chain recombines TRBV13 with TRBJ1-2; TRBD1 matches at 8 bases. Sequencing was carried out using whole blood. This clonotype was sampled from an adult who was a healthcare worker with PCR-confirmed SARS-CoV-2 infection or an uninfected control (not recorded which). The CDR3 DNA reads TGTGCCAGCAGCTCTTCGGACAGGGTAGCTAACTATGGCTACACCTTC. Amino acid sequence: CASSSSDRVANYGYTF.